This T cell receptor (beta chain) was documented in a study of cytomegalovirus exposure and HLA in healthy donors. The overall study: Caucasian-associated ancestry cluster membership applied to about 83% of nearly 400 genotyped donors.

As concerns this clone: Its cognate antigen is unknown.

This CDR3 has 15 residues. With 3 bases removed from V and 0 bases from J, the gap between germline ends came to 12 bases. Germline assignment: CDR1 GTSNPN and CDR2 SVGIG (reference sequence). PCR was performed using 60 Vbeta and 13 Jbeta primers. Profiling relied on immunoSEQ multiplex PCR, and the TCRdb table lists in-frame clones only, not all of them. Of fewer than 150,000 clones in the sample, 60% to 85% were seen once. Notes on the study in general: There were a few CMV-associated chains whose specificity for CMV antigens was confirmed in vitro.

The chain employs TRBV30 and TRBJ1-5; D gene ambiguous. This clonotype was obtained from a middle-aged man in good health and CMV-seropositive. The sample taken for sequencing was PBMCs. CDR3 nucleotide sequence: TGTGCCTGGAGCACATCAGGCAATAGCAATCAGCCCCAGCATTTT. Protein sequence: CAWSTSGNSNQPQHF.